This T cell receptor (beta chain) was observed in a study of T cell changes during pregnancy in multiple sclerosis. V shed 5 bases and J shed 4 bases, with 11 bases lying between them. Germline lookup yields CDR1 MNHEY and CDR2 SVGAGI. CDR3 length: 13 residues. Profiling relied on immunoSEQ multiplex PCR, and the TCRdb table lists in-frame clones only, not all of them. This table has approximately 88,000 clones, about 96% appearing once. The sample in question was peripheral blood, obtained in the second trimester of pregnancy. The source is a female donor with multiple sclerosis, enrolled in a pregnancy study. This rearrangement joins TRBV6-5 to TRBJ1-2; no definite D call. The CDR3 DNA reads TGTGCCAGCAGTCGTCAGGCGAGCTATGGCTACACCTTC. Translating it yields CASSRQASYGYTF.